The 22 T cell receptor beta chains presented below share a single source sample, sequenced in a study of blood T cell repertoires in COVID-19. Profiling relied on immunoSEQ multiplex PCR, and the TCRdb table lists in-frame clones only, not all of them. The sample has around 430,000 clones, around nine tenths seen once. The sequenced sample consisted of PBMCs or T cells enriched from blood (not recorded which). The receptor set was obtained from a woman aged 45-60 years who had recovered from COVID-19.

The chain joins TRBV20-1 to TRBJ1-2, with TRBD1 as a possible D gene (5 bases). The V and J ends lost 7 bases and 3 bases respectively, with 9 bases between them. There are 11 residues in the CDR3. Germline V gives CDR1 DFQATT, CDR2 SNEGSKA (reference sequence). The CDR3 region is CSVGGDYGYTF. CDR3 nucleotides: TGCAGTGTGGGGGGGGACTATGGCTACACCTTC.

The V gene is TRBV7-9, the J gene TRBJ1-6; 7 bases match TRBD1. This CDR3 contains 16 residues. CDR1 is SEHNR and CDR2 is FQNEAQ in the germline V gene (reference sequence). Trimming took 1 base from V and 3 from J; bases not matched to a gene: 3. CDR3 bases: TGTGCCAGCAGCTTAGGAGCAGGGGGCTATAATTCACCCCTCCACTTT. Translation: CASSLGAGGYNSPLHF.

V is TRBV5-3 and J is TRBJ1-1, with 8 bases matching TRBD1. TRBV5-3 is an ORF, and what it does is uncertain. Unmatched junction bases numbered 15, after V lost 0 bases and J lost 11 bases. This CDR3 has 16 amino acids. In DNA, the CDR3 is TGTGCCAGAAGCTTGGATAGGACGAGACAGGGGCGCGGGGCTTTCTTT. Encoded protein: CARSLDRTRQGRGAFF.

The chain joins TRBV6-2 or TRBV6-3 to TRBJ2-7; TRBD1 matches at 7 bases. V shed 6 bases and J 6 bases; nucleotides not matched to a gene: 14. CDR1 MNHEY and CDR2 SVGEGT come from the germline V gene. This CDR3 contains 15 residues. The CDR3 sequence: CASSITLTGSGEQYF. In DNA, the CDR3 is TGTGCCAGCAGCATCACTTTGACAGGGAGCGGCGAGCAGTACTTC.

The gene calls are TRBV3-1 (or the pseudogene TRBV3-2) and TRBJ1-3; D is unresolved. Germline CDR1 reads LGHDT; CDR2 reads YNNKEL (reference sequence). V was trimmed by 3 bases and J by 3 bases, leaving 3 bases between them. The CDR3 has 12 amino acids. The CDR3 here is CASSHSGNTIYF. CDR3 nucleotides: TGTGCCAGCAGCCACAGTGGAAACACCATATATTTT.

V gene TRBV27 combines with J gene TRBJ2-3; TRBD1 agrees at 9 bases. This CDR3 comprises 18 residues. The V and J ends lost 5 bases and 0 bases, in that order; junction bases with no gene match: 12. Germline CDR1 reads MNHEY; CDR2 reads SMNVEV (reference sequence). The CDR3 protein is CASSPRTGAFSSTDTQYF. As DNA, the CDR3 is TGTGCCAGCAGTCCTAGGACAGGGGCCTTTTCTAGCACAGATACGCAGTATTTT.

The chain links TRBV2 to TRBJ1-2; TRBD1 agrees at 7 bases. Germline loops: CDR1 SNHLY, CDR2 FYNNEI. This CDR3 comprises 16 residues. V lost 5 bases to trimming and J lost 4 bases; unmatched junction nucleotides: 13. The CDR3 loop is CASSPVGTEGGYGYTF. The CDR3 coding sequence is TGTGCCAGCAGTCCCGTCGGGACAGAAGGCGGCTATGGCTACACCTTC.

This clone was counted between two and nine times. V is TRBV7-9 and J is TRBJ2-2; 7 nucleotides match TRBD1. Germline lookup yields CDR1 SEHNR and CDR2 FQNEAQ (reference sequence). CDR3 length equals 15 residues. V lost 0 bases, J lost 4 bases, and 2 bases stayed unmatched. The CDR3 loop is CASSLAPGGTGELFF. The DNA for the CDR3 is TGTGCCAGCAGCTTAGCGCCAGGGGGCACCGGGGAGCTGTTTTTT.

This clone occurred once. The gene calls are TRBV6-6 and TRBJ1-6; D may be TRBD1 (5 bases). Germline V gene data show CDR1 as MNHNY and CDR2 as SVGAGI (reference sequence). V was pared by 6 bases and J by 13 bases, with 19 bases between. The CDR3 extends over 14 amino acids. The CDR3 coding sequence is TGTGCCAGCAGAACCGGGGCACCCCGGGGGCCCCTCCACTTT. This encodes CASRTGAPRGPLHF.

The chain is built from TRBV7-8 and TRBJ1-1, with TRBD1 as a possible D gene (5 bases). Germline V gives CDR1 SGHVS, CDR2 FQNEAQ. This CDR3 comprises 16 residues. V lost 5 bases and J 3 bases, leaving 19 bases between the germline ends. The CDR3 region has the DNA TGTGCCAGCAGCCCGACCACGGGGGGAGAATACACTGAAGCTTTCTTT. This translates into CASSPTTGGEYTEAFF.

The V gene is TRBV19, the J gene TRBJ2-3; 9 bases fit TRBD2. This CDR3 has 15 residues. V was pared by 5 bases and J by 0 bases, with 3 bases of the junction left unmatched. CDR1 and CDR2 (germline): LNHDA, SQIVND (reference sequence). In nucleotides, the CDR3 is TGTGCCAGTAGTCCCCTAGCGGGGAGCACAGATACGCAGTATTTT. This gives the protein CASSPLAGSTDTQYF. Drawing the rest from reference TRBV19 and TRBJ2-3, the complete variable domain is DGGITQSPKYLFRKEGQNVTLSCEQNLNHDAMYWYRQDPGQGLRLIYYSQIVNDFQKGDIAEGYSVSREKKESFPLTVTSAQKNPTAFYLCASSPLAGSTDTQYFGPGTRLTVL.

This CDR3 reads CASSRDREDGYTF. The CDR3 coding sequence is TGTGCCAGCAGCAGGGACAGGGAAGATGGCTACACCTTC. The V and J genes are TRBV7-8 and TRBJ1-2, with 9 bases identical to TRBD1. This CDR3 comprises 13 residues. Per germline, CDR1 SGHVS and CDR2 FQNEAQ. Trimming at V came to 5 bases and at J to 6 bases, leaving 4 bases not matched to a gene.

This chain joins TRBV5-4 and TRBJ1-3, with 8 bases matching TRBD1. Per the germline V gene, CDR1 is SGHNT and CDR2 is YYREEE (reference sequence). This CDR3 spans 15 amino acids. V shed 5 bases and J 0 bases; nucleotides not matched to a gene: 4. The CDR3 region has the DNA TGTGCCAGCAGGGGTGGACAGGGCTCTGGAAACACCATATATTTT. Protein sequence: CASRGGQGSGNTIYF.

This chain uses TRBV9 with TRBJ1-1; tentative D call: TRBD1 (5 bases). The CDR3 sequence is 14 residues long. The ends were cut back, 0 bases at V and 6 bases at J, with 12 bases in the middle. Germline lookup yields CDR1 SGDLS and CDR2 YYNGEE. The CDR3 sequence is CASSVGGGEAEAFF. The CDR3 DNA reads TGTGCCAGCAGCGTAGGGGGCGGGGAGGCTGAAGCTTTCTTT.

The chain is built from TRBV30 and TRBJ1-2; D is undetermined. Germline values: CDR1 GTSNPN, CDR2 SVGIG (reference sequence). CDR3 length: 11 amino acids. V dropped 2 bases and J dropped 8 bases, with 9 bases sitting between them. The DNA for the CDR3 is TGTGCCTGGAGTAACGGAGGGGGCTACACCTTC. Translated: CAWSNGGGYTF.

This clone was observed a single time. The rearrangement links TRBV6-5 to TRBJ2-1; 8 bases match TRBD2. The CDR3 extends over 13 amino acids. The ends lost 8 bases at V and 7 bases at J; junction bases unmatched: 7. The germline CDR1 and CDR2 sequences are MNHEY and SVGAGI. The CDR3 sequence is CASWTSLRNEQFF. The CDR3 DNA reads TGTGCCAGCTGGACTAGCCTTAGGAATGAGCAGTTCTTC.

The chain combines TRBV7-2 with TRBJ2-2, with 7 positions matching TRBD2. Germline-derived CDR1 and CDR2 are SGHTA and FQGNSA. Trimming at V came to 4 bases and at J to 2 bases, leaving 4 bases not matched to a gene. The CDR3 runs to 15 residues. This chain's CDR3 is CASSSSGENTGELFF. In DNA form, the CDR3 reads TGTGCCAGCAGCTCAAGCGGGGAAAACACCGGGGAGCTGTTTTTT.

The V call is TRBV7-2, the J call TRBJ1-2; D gene uncertain. Germline V gene sequence: CDR1 SGHTA, CDR2 FQGNSA. The CDR3 sequence is 11 residues long. Trimming left V 2 bases short and J 11 bases short, with 9 bases between. CDR3 in DNA: TGTGCCAGCAGCTTATCCAGGTTATACACCTTC. Translating gives CASSLSRLYTF.

The V gene is TRBV6-5, the J gene TRBJ2-5, with 7 bases lining up with TRBD1. The junction had 4 bases not matched to a gene; V was cut back by 0 bases and J by 3 bases. From germline, CDR1 is MNHEY and CDR2 SVGAGI. This CDR3 region has 15 residues. The CDR3 loop reads CASSYSRQGEETQYF. In DNA, the CDR3 is TGTGCCAGCAGTTACTCGAGACAGGGTGAAGAGACCCAGTACTTC.

The rearrangement links TRBV10-3 to TRBJ2-3, with a tentative D call TRBD2 (6 bases). This CDR3 has 18 amino acids. V shed 0 bases and J shed 2 bases, with 18 bases lying between them. Germline V gene sequence: CDR1 ENHRY, CDR2 SYGVKD. The chain's CDR3 is CAISESVIAAISTDTQYF. The CDR3 DNA sequence: TGTGCCATCAGTGAGTCGGTAATAGCGGCCATATCCACAGATACGCAGTATTTT.

This CDR3 reads CASSLRTGLETQYF. The CDR3 bases are TGTGCCAGCAGCCTTCGGACAGGGCTGGAGACCCAGTACTTC. V gene TRBV3-1 (or the pseudogene TRBV3-2) combines with J gene TRBJ2-5; 8 bases fit TRBD1. The CDR3 spans 14 residues. With V trimmed by 4 bases and J by 5 bases, 6 bases remained unmatched. Germline lookup yields CDR1 LGHDT and CDR2 YNNKEL (reference sequence).

The chain links TRBV28 to TRBJ1-6; D is possibly TRBD1 (5 bases). V was trimmed by 8 bases and J by 6 bases, leaving 14 bases between them. The CDR3 has 14 residues. Germline loops: CDR1 MDHEN, CDR2 SYDVKM. CDR3 loop: CASGSGTPNSPLHF. CDR3 DNA: TGTGCCAGCGGATCCGGGACTCCTAATTCACCCCTCCACTTT.